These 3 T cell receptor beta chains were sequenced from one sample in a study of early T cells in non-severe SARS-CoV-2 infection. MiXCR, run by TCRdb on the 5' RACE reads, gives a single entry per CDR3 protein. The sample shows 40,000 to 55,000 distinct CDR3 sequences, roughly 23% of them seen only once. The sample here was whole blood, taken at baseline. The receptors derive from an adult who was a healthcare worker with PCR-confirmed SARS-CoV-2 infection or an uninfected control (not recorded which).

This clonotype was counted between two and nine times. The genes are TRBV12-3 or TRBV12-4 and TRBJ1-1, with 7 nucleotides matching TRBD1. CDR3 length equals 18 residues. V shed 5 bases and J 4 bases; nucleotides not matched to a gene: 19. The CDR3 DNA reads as TGTGCCAGCAGTCCAGGGTTCGAGACAGGGCATGTCGGCACTGAAGCTTTCTTT. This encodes CASSPGFETGHVGTEAFF.

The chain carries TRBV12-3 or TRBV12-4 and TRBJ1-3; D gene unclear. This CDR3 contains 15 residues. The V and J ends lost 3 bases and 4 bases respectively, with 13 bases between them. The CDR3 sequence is CASSLGRAGGNTIYF. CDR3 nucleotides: TGTGCCAGCAGTTTGGGGAGAGCTGGGGGAAACACCATATATTTT.

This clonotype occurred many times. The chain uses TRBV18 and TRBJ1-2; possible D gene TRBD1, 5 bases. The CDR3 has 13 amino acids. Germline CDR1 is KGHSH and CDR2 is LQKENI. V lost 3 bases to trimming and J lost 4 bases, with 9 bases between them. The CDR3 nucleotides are TGTGCCAGCTCACCTGGGGGTGGCTATGGCTACACCTTC. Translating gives CASSPGGGYGYTF.